The subject of this entry is one TCR beta chain. The antigen it recognizes is unknown. No base quality information exists; no much larger clone differs at one position. The sample belongs to a study of T cells in localized non-small cell lung cancer (dated by TCRdb to the early 2020s). For the study in its entirety: T cell repertoires of 200 to 250 early-stage NSCLC patients were analyzed, with tumors being compared against uninvolved tumor-adjacent lungs. Of the NSCLC patients, 129 were male and approximately 100 were female, and the mean age was about 69 years. The cohort was made up of fewer than 250 treatment-naive NSCLC patients whose localized lung tumors had been resected.

Here is what the overall study found, with its caveats: Since the design was exploratory, TCR variables were selected using unadjusted p-values with no false-discovery rate correction. Uninvolved tumor-adjacent lung showed the highest T cell clonality, higher than tumor, which suggests more focused antigenic responses in the uninvolved tumor-adjacent lung. A median of 57 of the top 100 tumor clones turned up in the paired uninvolved adjacent lung, and some 27 of those clones also ranked among the top 100 of that same adjacent lung. Higher T cell density in blood was associated with longer overall survival, whereas higher clonality in adjacent lung was associated with shorter survival. Because multi-region tumor sequencing was not done, intratumor heterogeneity could not be ruled out.

TCR beta CDR3 regions were sequenced from DNA using the immunoSEQ Assay. Per the original workflow: To compute T cell density, TCR beta template counts were normalized to usable DNA, which was estimated by amplifying housekeeping genes. The preseqR package was used to estimate richness by extrapolating to 400,000 templates for PBMC samples and to 120,000 templates for tissue samples. Clonality was defined as one minus Pielou's evenness. Differential abundance testing on productive amino-acid clonotypes, with a minimum total count of 5 and an alpha of 0.1, was used to identify tissue-enriched TCRs. Repertoire overlap between compartments was quantified with the Jaccard Index and Morisita Overlap Index. GLIPH grouped TCR beta CDR3s together with public tetramer-defined viral CDR3s, and a viral motif had to include at least three viral sequences and also show V-gene enrichment. TCRdb's version of the immuneACCESS table is confined to in-frame rearrangements and falls short of the full clone set. An unresolved V gene accounts for under half of the shortfall where checked; the remainder is of unknown origin. The V and J calls and clone size were taken over from that table, and D and trimming were inferred from the DNA. The sample includes about 91,000 clones, with about nine tenths observed a single time. 15% of the sample is in the top ten clones.

At diagnosis, peripheral blood, uninvolved tumor-adjacent lung and tumor were collected and stored as a combination of fresh-frozen and FFPE material. For TCR repertoire profiling, blood samples were analyzed as peripheral blood mononuclear cells. The material was peripheral blood, obtained before any cancer treatment. The sequence came from a man aged 40-75 years with stage I squamous cell lung carcinoma.

The nucleotides are TGTGCCAGCAGGATCAGGGAGAACACTGAAGCTTTCTTT. Its coded protein is CASRIRENTEAFF. This chain is built from TRBV2 and TRBJ1-1; matching of 5 bases hints at TRBD1 as the D gene. V drops 6 bases and J drops 1 base, leaving 9 bases in between. The CDR3 goes from the cysteine to the phenylalanine over 13 residues. Only CDR3 DNA remains: 39 bases, in frame from the first base. The germline V gene sets CDR1 to SNHLY and CDR2 to FYNNEI.